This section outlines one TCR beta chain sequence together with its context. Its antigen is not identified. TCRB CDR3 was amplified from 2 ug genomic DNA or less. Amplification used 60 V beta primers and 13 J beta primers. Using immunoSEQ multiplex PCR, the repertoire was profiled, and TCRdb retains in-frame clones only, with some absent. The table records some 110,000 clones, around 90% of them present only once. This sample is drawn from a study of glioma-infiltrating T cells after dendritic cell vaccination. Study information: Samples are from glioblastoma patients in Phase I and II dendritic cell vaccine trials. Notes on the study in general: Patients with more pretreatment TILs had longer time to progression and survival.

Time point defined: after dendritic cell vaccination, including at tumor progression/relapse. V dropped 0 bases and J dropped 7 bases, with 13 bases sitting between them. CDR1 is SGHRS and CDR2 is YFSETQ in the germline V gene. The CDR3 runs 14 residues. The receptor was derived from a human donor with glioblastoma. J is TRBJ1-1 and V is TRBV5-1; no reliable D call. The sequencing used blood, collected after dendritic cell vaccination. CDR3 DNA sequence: TGCGCCAGCAGCTTGGACCCTGAGGGTAGTGAAGCTTTCTTT. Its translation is CASSLDPEGSEAFF.